This T cell receptor beta chain was sequenced during a study of blood T cell repertoires in COVID-19. As for the study in general: The United States, Italy and Spain were the sources of the acute and convalescent COVID-19 samples. PBMCs, B-cell-depleted T cells, or T cells provided the cDNA or gDNA that made up the material.

Per the authors' pipeline: Scientists estimated how many nucleated cells there were by amplifying reference gene primers. Profiled with immunoSEQ multiplex PCR; TCRdb holds only in-frame clones, not every one. That table gives V, J and clone size, and the DNA gave D and trimming. This sample has fewer than 150,000 clones; over 70% occur once, and the top ten carry more than 15%. The CDR3 is made up of 11 amino acids. Germline CDR1 reads MDHEN; CDR2 reads SYDVKM. V was cut by 10 bases and J by 6 bases, with 12 bases left in between. This sequence was found in a man older than 75 with acute or convalescent COVID-19. The chain combines TRBV28 with TRBJ1-2; TRBD1 might be the D (5 bases). The sequenced material came from peripheral blood. This chain's CDR3 is CAIKLTDGYTF. CDR3 DNA: TGTGCCATAAAATTGACAGATGGCTACACCTTC.